This T cell receptor beta chain was profiled in a study of blood T cell repertoires in COVID-19. Overall study: COVID-19 samples, acute and convalescent, were from the United States, Italy and Spain.

This clone was detected only a few times. CDR1 is LNHDA and CDR2 is SQIVND in the germline V gene (reference sequence). The junction had 10 bases not matched to a gene; V was cut back by 6 bases and J by 5 bases. This CDR3 spans 15 amino acids. The authors' processing: Estimates of nucleated cell counts were drawn from the amplification of reference gene primers. The assay was immunoSEQ multiplex PCR, and TCRdb's table has in-frame clones only and misses some. The V and J calls and clone size are taken from that table; D and trimming were inferred from the DNA. The table lists 310,000 or so clones, around 87% of them singletons.

The rearrangement joins TRBV19 to TRBJ2-3; TRBD2 matches 8 bases. The clonotype was recovered from a man aged 70 or older with acute or convalescent COVID-19. Input material: peripheral blood. The CDR3 here is CASSSSGRGGDTQYF. CDR3 sequence (DNA): TGTGCCAGTAGCTCCAGCGGGAGAGGGGGAGATACGCAGTATTTT.